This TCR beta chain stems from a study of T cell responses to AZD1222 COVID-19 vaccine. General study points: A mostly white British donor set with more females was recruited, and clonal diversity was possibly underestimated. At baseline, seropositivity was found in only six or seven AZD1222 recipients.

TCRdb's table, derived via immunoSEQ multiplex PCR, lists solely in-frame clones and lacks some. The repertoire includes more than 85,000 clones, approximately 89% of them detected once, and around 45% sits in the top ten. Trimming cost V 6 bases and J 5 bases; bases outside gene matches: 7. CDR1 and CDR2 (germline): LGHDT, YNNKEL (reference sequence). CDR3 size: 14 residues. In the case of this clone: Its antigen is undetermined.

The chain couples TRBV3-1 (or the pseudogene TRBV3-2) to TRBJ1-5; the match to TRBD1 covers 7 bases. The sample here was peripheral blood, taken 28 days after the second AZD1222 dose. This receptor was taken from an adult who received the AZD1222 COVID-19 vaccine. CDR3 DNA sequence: TGTGCCAGCAGGCTAAGGGGGCGAGATCAGCCCCAGCATTTT. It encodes CASRLRGRDQPQHF.